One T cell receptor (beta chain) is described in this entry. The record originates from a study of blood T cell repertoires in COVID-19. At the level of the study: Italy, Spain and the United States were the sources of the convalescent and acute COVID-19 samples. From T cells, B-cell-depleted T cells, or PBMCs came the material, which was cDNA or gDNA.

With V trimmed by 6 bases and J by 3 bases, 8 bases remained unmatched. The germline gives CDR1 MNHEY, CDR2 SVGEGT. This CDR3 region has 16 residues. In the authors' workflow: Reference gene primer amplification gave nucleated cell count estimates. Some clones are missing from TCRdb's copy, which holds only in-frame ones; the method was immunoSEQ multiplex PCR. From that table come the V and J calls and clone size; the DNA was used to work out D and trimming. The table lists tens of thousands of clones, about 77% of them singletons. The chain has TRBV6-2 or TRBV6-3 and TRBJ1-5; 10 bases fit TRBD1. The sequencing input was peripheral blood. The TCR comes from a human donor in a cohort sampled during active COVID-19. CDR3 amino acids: CASSFPGQGINQPQHF. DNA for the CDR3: TGTGCCAGCAGCTTCCCGGGACAGGGGATCAATCAGCCCCAGCATTTT.